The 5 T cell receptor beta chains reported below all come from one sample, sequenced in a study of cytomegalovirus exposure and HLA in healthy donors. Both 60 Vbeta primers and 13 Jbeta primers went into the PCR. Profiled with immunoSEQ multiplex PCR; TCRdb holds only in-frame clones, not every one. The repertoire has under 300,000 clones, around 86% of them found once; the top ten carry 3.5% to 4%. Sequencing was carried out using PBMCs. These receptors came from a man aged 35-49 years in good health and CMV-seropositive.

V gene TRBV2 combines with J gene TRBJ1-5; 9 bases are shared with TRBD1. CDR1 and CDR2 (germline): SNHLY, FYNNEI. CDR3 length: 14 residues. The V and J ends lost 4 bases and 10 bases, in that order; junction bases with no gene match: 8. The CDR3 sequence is CASSGGTGPGPQHF. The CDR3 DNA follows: TGTGCCAGCAGTGGGGGGACAGGGCCTGGACCCCAGCATTTT.

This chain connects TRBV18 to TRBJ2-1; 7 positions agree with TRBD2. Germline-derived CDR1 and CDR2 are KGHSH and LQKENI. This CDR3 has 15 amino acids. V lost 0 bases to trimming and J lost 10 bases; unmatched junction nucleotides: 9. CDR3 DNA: TGTGCCAGCTCACCACCAAGCGGGGCCTGGGGAGAGCAGTTCTTC. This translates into CASSPPSGAWGEQFF.

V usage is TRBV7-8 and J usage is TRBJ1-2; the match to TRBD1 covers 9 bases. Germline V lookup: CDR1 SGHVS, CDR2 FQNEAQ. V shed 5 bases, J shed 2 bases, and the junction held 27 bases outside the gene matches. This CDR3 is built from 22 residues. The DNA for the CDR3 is TGTGCCAGCAGCAGAGCAGAAGGGACAGGGCGCGAGTCCTCCTTGTTGAACTATGGCTACACCTTC. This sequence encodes CASSRAEGTGRESSLLNYGYTF.

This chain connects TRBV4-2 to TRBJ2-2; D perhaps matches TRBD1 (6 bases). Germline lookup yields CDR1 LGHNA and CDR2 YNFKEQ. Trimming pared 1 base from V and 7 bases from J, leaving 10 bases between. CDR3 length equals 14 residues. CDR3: CASSQAQGNGELFF. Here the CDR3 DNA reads TGTGCCAGCAGCCAAGCTCAGGGGAACGGGGAGCTGTTTTTT.

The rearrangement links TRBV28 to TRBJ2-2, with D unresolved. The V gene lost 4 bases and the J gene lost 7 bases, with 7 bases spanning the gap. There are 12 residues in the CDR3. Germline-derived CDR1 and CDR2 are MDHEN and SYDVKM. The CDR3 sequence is CASSWAIGELFF. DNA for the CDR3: TGTGCCAGCAGTTGGGCTATCGGGGAGCTGTTTTTT.